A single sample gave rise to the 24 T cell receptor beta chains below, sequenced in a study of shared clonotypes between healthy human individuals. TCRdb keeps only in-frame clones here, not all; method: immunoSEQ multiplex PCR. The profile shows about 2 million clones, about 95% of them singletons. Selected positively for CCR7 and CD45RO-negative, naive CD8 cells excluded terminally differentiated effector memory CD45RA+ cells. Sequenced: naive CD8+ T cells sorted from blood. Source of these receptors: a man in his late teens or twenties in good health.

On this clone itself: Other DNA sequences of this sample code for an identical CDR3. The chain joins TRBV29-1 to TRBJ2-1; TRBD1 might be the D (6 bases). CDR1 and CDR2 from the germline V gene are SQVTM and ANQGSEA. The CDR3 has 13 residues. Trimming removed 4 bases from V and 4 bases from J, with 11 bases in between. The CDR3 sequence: CSVGGGSYNEQFF. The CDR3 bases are TGCAGCGTTGGTGGGGGCTCATACAATGAGCAGTTCTTC.

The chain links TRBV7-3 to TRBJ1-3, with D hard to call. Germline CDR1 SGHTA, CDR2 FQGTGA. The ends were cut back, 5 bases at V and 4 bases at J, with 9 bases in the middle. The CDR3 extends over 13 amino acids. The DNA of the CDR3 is TGTGCCAGCAGCCCCGATGAGGGAAACACCATATATTTT. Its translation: CASSPDEGNTIYF.

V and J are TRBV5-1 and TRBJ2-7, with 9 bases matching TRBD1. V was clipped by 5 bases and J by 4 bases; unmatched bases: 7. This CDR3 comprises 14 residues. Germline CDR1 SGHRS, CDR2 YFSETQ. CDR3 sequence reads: CASSSGTGWYEQYF. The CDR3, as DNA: TGCGCCAGCAGTTCCGGGACAGGGTGGTACGAGCAGTACTTC.

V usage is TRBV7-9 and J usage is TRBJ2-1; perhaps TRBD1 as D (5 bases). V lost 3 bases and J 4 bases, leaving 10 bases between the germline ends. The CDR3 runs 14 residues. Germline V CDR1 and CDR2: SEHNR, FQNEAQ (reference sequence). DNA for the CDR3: TGTGCCAGCAGCTTTCAGGGTGGATACAATGAGCAGTTCTTC. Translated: CASSFQGGYNEQFF. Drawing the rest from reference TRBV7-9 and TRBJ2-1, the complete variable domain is DTGVSQNPRHKITKRGQNVTFRCDPISEHNRLYWYRQTLGQGPEFLTYFQNEAQLEKSRLLSDRFSAERPKGSFSTLEIQRTEQGDSAMYLCASSFQGGYNEQFFGPGTRLTVL.

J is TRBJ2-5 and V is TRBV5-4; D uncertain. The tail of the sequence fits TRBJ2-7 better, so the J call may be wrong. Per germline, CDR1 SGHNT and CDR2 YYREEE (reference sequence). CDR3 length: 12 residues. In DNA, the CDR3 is TGTGCCAGCAGCCTACGACTCTACGAGCAGTACTTC. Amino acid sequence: CASSLRLYEQYF.

The CDR3 DNA follows: TGTGCCAGCAGCGTAGTGACTAGCGGGAGTAATAATGAGCAGTTCTTC. Translation: CASSVVTSGSNNEQFF. The rearrangement links TRBV9 to TRBJ2-1; 12 positions match TRBD2. The CDR3 loop spans 16 amino acids. V lost 0 bases, J lost 7 bases, and 5 bases stayed unmatched. The germline V gene has CDR1 SGDLS and CDR2 YYNGEE.

The DNA of the CDR3 is TGTGCCAGCAGCTTAAAGGGAGGCGAGCGCGAAGCTTTCTTT. Translating it yields CASSLKGGEREAFF. The J gene is TRBJ1-1, the V gene TRBV13; D unclear. The V gene lost 2 bases and the J gene lost 8 bases, with 15 bases spanning the gap. Germline V gives CDR1 PRHDT, CDR2 FYEKMQ (reference sequence). This CDR3 contains 14 residues.

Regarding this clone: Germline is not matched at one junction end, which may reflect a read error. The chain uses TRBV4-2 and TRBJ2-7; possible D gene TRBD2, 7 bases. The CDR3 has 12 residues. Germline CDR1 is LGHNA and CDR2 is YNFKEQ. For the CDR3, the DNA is TGTGCCAGCAGCCAAGGGGAGGGGGTACCGGACTTC. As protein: CASSQGEGVPDF.

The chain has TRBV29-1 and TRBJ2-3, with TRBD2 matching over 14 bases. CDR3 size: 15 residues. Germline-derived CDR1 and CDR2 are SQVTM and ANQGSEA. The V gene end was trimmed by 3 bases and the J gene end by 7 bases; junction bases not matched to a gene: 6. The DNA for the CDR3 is TGCAGCGTTGACGGGACTAGCGGGAGTTCAAATACGCAGTATTTT. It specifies CSVDGTSGSSNTQYF.

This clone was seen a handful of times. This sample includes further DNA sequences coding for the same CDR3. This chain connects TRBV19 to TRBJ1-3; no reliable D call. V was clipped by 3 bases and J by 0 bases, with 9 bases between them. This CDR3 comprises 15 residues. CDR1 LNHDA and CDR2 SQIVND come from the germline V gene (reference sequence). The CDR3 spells CASSIGRSSGNTIYF. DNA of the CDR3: TGTGCCAGTAGTATCGGGCGTTCCTCTGGAAACACCATATATTTT. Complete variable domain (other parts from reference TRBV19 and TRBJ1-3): DGGITQSPKYLFRKEGQNVTLSCEQNLNHDAMYWYRQDPGQGLRLIYYSQIVNDFQKGDIAEGYSVSREKKESFPLTVTSAQKNPTAFYLCASSIGRSSGNTIYFGEGSWLTVV.

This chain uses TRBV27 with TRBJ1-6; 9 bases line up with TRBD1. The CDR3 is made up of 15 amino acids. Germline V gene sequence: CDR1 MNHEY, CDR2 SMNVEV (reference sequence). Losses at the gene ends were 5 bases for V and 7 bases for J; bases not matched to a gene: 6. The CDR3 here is CASSPTGTGNSPLHF. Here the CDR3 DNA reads TGTGCCAGCAGTCCCACCGGGACAGGGAATTCACCCCTCCACTTT.

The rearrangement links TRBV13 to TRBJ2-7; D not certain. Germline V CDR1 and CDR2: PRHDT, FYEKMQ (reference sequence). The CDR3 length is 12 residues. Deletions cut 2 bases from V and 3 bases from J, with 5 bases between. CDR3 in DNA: TGTGCCAGCAGCTTAAACCGCTACGAGCAGTACTTC. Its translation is CASSLNRYEQYF.

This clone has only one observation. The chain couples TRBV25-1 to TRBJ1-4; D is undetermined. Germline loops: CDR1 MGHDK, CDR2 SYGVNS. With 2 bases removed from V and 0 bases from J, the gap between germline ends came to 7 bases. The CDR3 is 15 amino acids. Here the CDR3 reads CASSEQSTTNEKLFF. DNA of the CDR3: TGTGCCAGCAGTGAACAGAGTACAACTAATGAAAAACTGTTTTTT.

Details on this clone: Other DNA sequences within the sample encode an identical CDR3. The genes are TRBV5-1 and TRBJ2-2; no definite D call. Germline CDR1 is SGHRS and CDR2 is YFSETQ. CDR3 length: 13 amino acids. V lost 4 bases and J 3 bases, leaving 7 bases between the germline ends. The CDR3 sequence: CASSPAYTGELFF. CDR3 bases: TGCGCCAGCAGCCCCGCATACACCGGGGAGCTGTTTTTT. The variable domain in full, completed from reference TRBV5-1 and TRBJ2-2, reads KAGVTQTPRYLIKTRGQQVTLSCSPISGHRSVSWYQQTPGQGLQFLFEYFSETQRNKGNFPGRFSGRQFSNSRSEMNVSTLELGDSALYLCASSPAYTGELFFGEGSRLTVL.

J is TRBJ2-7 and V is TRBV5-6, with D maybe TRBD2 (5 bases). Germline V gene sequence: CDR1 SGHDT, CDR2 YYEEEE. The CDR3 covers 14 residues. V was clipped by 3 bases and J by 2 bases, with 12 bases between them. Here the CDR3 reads CASSSTMRTYEQYF. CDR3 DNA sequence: TGTGCCAGCAGCTCGACTATGCGGACCTACGAGCAGTACTTC.

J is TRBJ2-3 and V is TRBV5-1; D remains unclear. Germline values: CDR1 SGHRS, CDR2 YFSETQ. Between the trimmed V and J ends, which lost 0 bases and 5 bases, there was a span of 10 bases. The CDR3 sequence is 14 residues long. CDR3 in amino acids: CASSLAGPVDTQYF. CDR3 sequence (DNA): TGCGCCAGCAGCTTGGCAGGTCCCGTAGATACGCAGTATTTT.

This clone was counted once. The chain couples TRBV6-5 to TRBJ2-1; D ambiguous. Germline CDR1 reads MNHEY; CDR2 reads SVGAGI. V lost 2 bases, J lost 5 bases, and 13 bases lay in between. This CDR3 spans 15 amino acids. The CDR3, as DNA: TGTGCCAGCAGTTACGGGGTCTCGTGGGACAATGAGCAGTTCTTC. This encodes CASSYGVSWDNEQFF.

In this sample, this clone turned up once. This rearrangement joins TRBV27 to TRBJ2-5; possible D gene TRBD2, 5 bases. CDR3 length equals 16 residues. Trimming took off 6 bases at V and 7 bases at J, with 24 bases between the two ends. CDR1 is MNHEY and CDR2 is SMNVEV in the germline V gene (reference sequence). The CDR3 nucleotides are TGTGCCAGCAGAATCTCCCCGGAGGCCCCTTCACGGACCCAGTACTTC. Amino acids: CASRISPEAPSRTQYF.

The CDR3 loop reads CAWSLGFPDFLTEAFF. The CDR3 coding sequence is TGTGCCTGGAGTTTGGGGTTCCCCGATTTCTTGACTGAAGCTTTCTTT. The chain joins TRBV30 to TRBJ1-1; D is unresolved. Germline CDR1 is GTSNPN and CDR2 is SVGIG (reference sequence). Trimming shortened V by 2 bases and J by 5 bases, and 21 bases separated the two germline ends. The CDR3 has 16 residues.

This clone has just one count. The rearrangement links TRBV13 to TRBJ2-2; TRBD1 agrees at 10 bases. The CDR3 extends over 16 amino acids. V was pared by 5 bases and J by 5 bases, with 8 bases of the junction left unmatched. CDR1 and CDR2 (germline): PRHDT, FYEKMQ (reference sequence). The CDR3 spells CASSPRDRGFTGELFF. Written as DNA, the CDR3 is TGTGCCAGCAGCCCCCGGGACAGGGGTTTTACCGGGGAGCTGTTTTTT.

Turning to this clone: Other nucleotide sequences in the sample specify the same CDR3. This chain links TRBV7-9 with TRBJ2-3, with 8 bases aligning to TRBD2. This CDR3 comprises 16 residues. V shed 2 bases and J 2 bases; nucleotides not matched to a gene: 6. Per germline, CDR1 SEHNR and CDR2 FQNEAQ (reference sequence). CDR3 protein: CASSLSAGGTTDTQYF. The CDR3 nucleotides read TGTGCCAGCAGCTTATCGGCGGGGGGAACCACAGATACGCAGTATTTT.

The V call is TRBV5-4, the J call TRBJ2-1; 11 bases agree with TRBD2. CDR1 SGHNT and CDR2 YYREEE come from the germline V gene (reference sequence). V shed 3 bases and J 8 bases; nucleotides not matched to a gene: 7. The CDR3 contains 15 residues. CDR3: CASSSGTSGRDEQFF. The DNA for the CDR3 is TGTGCCAGCAGCTCCGGGACTAGCGGTAGGGATGAGCAGTTCTTC. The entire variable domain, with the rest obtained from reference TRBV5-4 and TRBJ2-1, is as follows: ETGVTQSPTHLIKTRGQQVTLRCSSQSGHNTVSWYQQALGQGPQFIFQYYREEENGRGNFPPRFSGLQFPNYSSELNVNALELDDSALYLCASSSGTSGRDEQFFGPGTRLTVL.

The CDR3, as DNA: TGTGCCAGCAGTGAACGGGGAGCCTACGAGCAGTACTTC. Translating gives CASSERGAYEQYF. V gene TRBV27 combines with J gene TRBJ2-7; tentatively, D is TRBD2 (5 bases). V was shortened by 5 bases and J by 2 bases, with 10 bases between the two germline ends. The CDR3 covers 13 residues. Per germline, CDR1 MNHEY and CDR2 SMNVEV (reference sequence).

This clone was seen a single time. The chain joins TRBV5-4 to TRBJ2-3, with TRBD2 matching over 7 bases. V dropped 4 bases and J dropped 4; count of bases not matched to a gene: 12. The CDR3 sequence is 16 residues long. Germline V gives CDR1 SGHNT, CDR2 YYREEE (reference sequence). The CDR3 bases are TGTGCCAGCAGCGCACTAGCGAGAAGTGGCGCAGATACGCAGTATTTT. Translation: CASSALARSGADTQYF.